This paragraph reports one T cell receptor (beta chain). Antigen unknown. V lost 5 bases, J lost 0 bases, and 8 bases lay in between. Germline V lookup: CDR1 GTSNPN, CDR2 SVGIG (reference sequence). There are 12 residues in the CDR3. In all sorted populations, purity surpassed 95%. Sequenced material consisted of expressed TCRB transcripts (all of the isolated RNA was reverse transcribed). Profiled with immunoSEQ multiplex PCR; TCRdb holds only in-frame clones, not every one. The sample comprises around 53,000 clones, 55% to 80% of which are singletons, and around 0.29% rests with the top ten. The data are from a study of beta chain features in type 1 diabetes. Study-level points and caveats: Shorter TCRB CDR3s, moderately but significantly so, marked every one of the four CD4+ subsets in Type 1 diabetes patients. Researchers reported that naive, central memory and Treg TCRB repertoires appeared more similar in patients than in healthy donors.

Sequenced input: stem cell memory CD4+ T cells from blood. The chain employs TRBV30 and TRBJ2-7; D unresolved. The origin of this receptor is a woman in her 30s with type 1 diabetes. Written as DNA, the CDR3 is TGTGCCTGGGAGGTTGGCTCCTACGAGCAGTACTTC. Its translation is CAWEVGSYEQYF.